The rows below give T cell receptor beta chains drawn from one sample of a study of Tregs in tolerant kidney transplant recipients. Profiled with immunoSEQ multiplex PCR; TCRdb holds only in-frame clones, not every one. Among over 85,000 clones listed, 93% were seen once. The specimen comprised CD4+ T cells from blood, sampled before the transplant. These receptors came from a human donor who received a combined kidney and bone marrow transplant. The CDR3 runs from the conserved cysteine through the conserved F or W. The order of the fields is J gene, clone size, D gene, V gene, CDR3 protein, CDR3 DNA. D genes are given only for firm matches. Clone sizes are given selectively: once, few, many, or a class where the clone is expanded.

>TRBJ2-1|NA|NA|TRBV5-4
CASSLERNNNEQFF
TGTGCCAGCAGCCTCGAAAGAAACAACAATGAGCAGTTCTTC
>TRBJ2-7|NA|NA|TRBV2
CASSEGHPGLIFSYEQYF
TGTGCCAGCAGTGAGGGCCACCCGGGACTTATTTTCTCCTACGAGCAGTACTTC
>TRBJ1-2|NA|TRBD1|TRBV11-2
CASTRGQGASNYGYTF
TGTGCCAGCACCCGGGGACAGGGAGCTTCTAACTATGGCTACACCTTC
>TRBJ2-1|NA|TRBD2|TRBV4-2
CASSQPQAGGPSNEQFF
TGTGCCAGCAGCCAACCTCAAGCGGGAGGGCCGAGTAATGAGCAGTTCTTC
>TRBJ2-6|NA|NA|TRBV11-1
CASSLGRGSSGANVLTF
TGTGCCAGCAGCTTAGGCAGGGGTAGCTCTGGGGCCAACGTCCTGACTTTC
>TRBJ2-3|NA|NA|TRBV1
CTSSQPSAGGGKDTQYF
TGCACCAGCAGCCAACCCTCAGCGGGAGGAGGAAAAGATACGCAGTATTTT
>TRBJ2-7|NA|NA|TRBV19
CASSPQVDSYEQYF
TGTGCCAGTAGCCCGCAGGTAGACTCCTACGAGCAGTACTTC
>TRBJ1-2|NA|NA|TRBV19
CASTGEGRGSGYTF
TGTGCCAGTACCGGGGAGGGCCGAGGGAGTGGCTACACCTTC
>TRBJ1-6|NA|NA|TRBV11-2
CACKVGTTHSPLHF
TGTGCCTGCAAGGTGGGCACCACCCATTCACCCCTCCACTTT
>TRBJ2-1|NA|NA|TRBV28
CASSQGGRNEQFF
TGTGCCAGCAGTCAGGGTGGCAGGAATGAGCAGTTCTTC
>TRBJ2-7|NA|TRBD2|TRBV7-2
CASSLDPFESGSRHEQYF
TGTGCCAGCAGCTTAGACCCCTTTGAGAGCGGGAGTCGCCACGAGCAGTACTTC
>TRBJ1-2|NA|TRBD1|TRBV7-9
CASSSRSRGRGPDGYTF
TGTGCCAGCAGCTCCCGTTCCCGCGGTAGGGGGCCCGATGGCTACACCTTC
>TRBJ1-2|NA|NA|TRBV6-1
CASREPSRVETF
TGTGCCAGCAGGGAACCATCGAGGGTGGAAACCTTC
>TRBJ2-3|NA|NA|TRBV2
CASSEAAFSSAFTDTQYF
TGTGCCAGCAGTGAAGCGGCCTTCTCTAGCGCCTTCACAGATACGCAGTATTTT
>TRBJ1-2|once|NA|TRBV7-3
CASSPEAGFDYGYTF
TGTGCCAGCAGCCCTGAGGCGGGTTTTGACTATGGCTACACCTTC
>TRBJ1-1|NA|NA|TRBV5-5
CASSSRVGGDTEAFF
TGTGCCAGCAGCTCTCGTGTAGGGGGGGACACTGAAGCTTTCTTT
>TRBJ2-3|NA|NA|TRBV5-1
CASSLAVGGSWTDTQYF
TGCGCCAGCAGCTTGGCCGTGGGGGGAAGTTGGACAGATACGCAGTATTTT
>TRBJ1-6|NA|NA|TRBV5-6
CASSLASRIDSPLHF
TGTGCCAGCAGCTTGGCCTCACGAATAGATTCACCCCTCCACTTT
>TRBJ2-1|NA|TRBD2|TRBV7-8
CASSWGLADNEQFF
TGTGCCAGCAGCTGGGGACTAGCGGACAATGAGCAGTTCTTC
>TRBJ2-3|NA|NA|TRBV11-3
CASSLEARTDTQYF
TGTGCCAGCAGCTTAGAGGCCCGCACAGATACGCAGTATTTT
>TRBJ1-2|NA|TRBD1|TRBV27
CASSPPGQGLRGYTF
TGTGCCAGCAGTCCTCCCGGACAGGGATTGCGTGGCTACACCTTC
>TRBJ1-3|NA|NA|TRBV5-1
CASSLEGSGNTIYF
TGCGCCAGCAGCTTGGAGGGGTCTGGAAACACCATATATTTT
>TRBJ2-5|NA|TRBD1|TRBV5-1
CASSSNRQTGVLETQYF
TGCGCCAGCAGCTCGAACCGACAGACAGGGGTCCTAGAGACCCAGTACTTC
>TRBJ2-5|NA|NA|TRBV7-9
CASSPVERSWETQYF
TGTGCCAGCAGCCCGGTGGAGAGATCGTGGGAGACCCAGTACTTC
>TRBJ2-3|NA|TRBD2|TRBV6-1
CASSETAGGGTDTQYF
TGTGCCAGCAGTGAAACGGCGGGGGGAGGGACAGATACGCAGTATTTT
>TRBJ2-7|NA|NA|TRBV7-2
CASTRAGQEHEQYF
TGTGCCAGCACACGAGCAGGGCAGGAACACGAGCAGTACTTC
>TRBJ2-7|NA|TRBD2|TRBV5-1
CASSPPREGSEQYF
TGCGCCAGCAGCCCCCCCAGGGAGGGCTCCGAGCAGTACTTC
>TRBJ2-3|NA|TRBD2|TRBV12-5
CASGLVSGITDTQYF
TGTGCTAGTGGTTTGGTGAGCGGGATCACAGATACGCAGTATTTT
>TRBJ2-3|NA|NA|TRBV7-2
CASSLKGATSTDTQYF
TGTGCCAGCAGCTTAAAAGGGGCAACTAGCACAGATACGCAGTATTTT
>TRBJ2-7|once|NA|TRBV5-1
CASSLDRIYYEQYF
TGCGCCAGCAGCTTGGACAGGATCTACTACGAGCAGTACTTC
>TRBJ2-3|NA|TRBD2|TRBV9
CASSVRAGANQADTQYF
TGTGCCAGCAGCGTACGAGCGGGAGCGAACCAGGCAGATACGCAGTATTTT
>TRBJ1-1|NA|TRBD1|TRBV7-3
CASSLTGQGETEAFF
TGTGCCAGCAGCTTAACCGGACAGGGCGAGACTGAAGCTTTCTTT
>TRBJ2-1|NA|TRBD1|TRBV29-1
CSVYRDRGTLFYNEQFF
TGCAGCGTTTACCGGGACAGGGGGACCCTTTTTTACAATGAGCAGTTCTTC
>TRBJ1-4|once|TRBD1|TRBV27
CASSHQTGPNEKLFF
TGTGCCAGCAGTCACCAGACAGGGCCTAATGAAAAACTGTTTTTT
>TRBJ1-3|few|TRBD1|TRBV11-3
CASSPGQGVSTIYF
TGTGCCAGCAGCCCGGGACAGGGGGTCAGCACCATATATTTT
>TRBJ2-2|NA|TRBD1|TRBV7-2
CASSLEQGATGELFF
TGTGCCAGCAGCTTAGAACAGGGGGCGACCGGGGAGCTGTTTTTT
>TRBJ1-2|NA|TRBD1|TRBV11-3
CASSLYSGGSGYTF
TGTGCCAGCAGCCTTTATTCAGGGGGCTCTGGCTACACCTTC
>TRBJ2-1|NA|TRBD2|TRBV30
CAWKGLAGTYNEQFF
TGTGCCTGGAAGGGGCTAGCGGGGACCTACAATGAGCAGTTCTTC
>TRBJ2-7|NA|NA|TRBV11-3
CASSLDKGSHYEQYF
TGTGCCAGCAGCTTAGATAAGGGGTCCCACTACGAGCAGTACTTC
>TRBJ1-2|NA|TRBD1|TRBV5-3
CARSLAETGANYGYTF
TGTGCCAGAAGCTTGGCCGAGACAGGGGCTAACTATGGCTACACCTTC
>TRBJ1-3|NA|TRBD1|TRBV11-3
CASSSPGQGFRNTIYF
TGTGCCAGCAGCTCTCCGGGACAGGGTTTTAGAAACACCATATATTTT
>TRBJ2-1|NA|NA|TRBV5-1
CASTSRGTYNEQFF
TGCGCCAGCACCAGTCGCGGGACGTACAATGAGCAGTTCTTC
>TRBJ2-5|NA|TRBD2|TRBV5-1
CASSSSSNSGDLQETQYF
TGCGCCAGCAGCTCTTCCTCAAATAGCGGGGATTTACAAGAGACCCAGTACTTC
>TRBJ1-3|NA|TRBD1|TRBV5-1
CASSLGSGGAIGNTIYF
TGCGCCAGCAGTCTGGGGTCAGGGGGCGCGATCGGAAACACCATATATTTT
>TRBJ1-6|NA|TRBD1|TRBV11-2
CASSLGGTGVTPLHF
TGTGCCAGCAGCTTAGGAGGGACAGGAGTTACACCCCTCCACTTT
>TRBJ1-1|NA|NA|TRBV5-6
CASSSPWGGGLGMNTEAFF
TGTGCCAGCAGCTCCCCTTGGGGAGGGGGATTGGGTATGAACACTGAAGCTTTCTTT